The clone carrying this T cell receptor beta chain was recorded only once. This sample was taken from a study of technical replicates of blood from a handful of donors. CDR1 and CDR2 (germline): DFQATT, SNEGSKA (reference sequence). The ends were cut back, 3 bases at V and 8 bases at J, with 7 bases in the middle. The length of the CDR3 is 11 residues. Produced via immunoSEQ multiplex PCR; TCRdb's table is partial and in-frame only. In the table there are tens of thousands of clones, roughly 92% of which are singletons. This chain joins TRBV20-1 and TRBJ1-4, with D possibly matching TRBD1 (5 bases). Sequenced: T cells isolated from PBMCs. The receptor was derived from a human donor in good health. CDR3 sequence reads: CSARRQEKLFF. CDR3 nucleotides: TGCAGTGCTAGGAGACAGGAAAAACTGTTTTTT.